The 25 T cell receptor beta chains below were found in one sample sequenced in a study of blood T cell repertoires in COVID-19. Method: immunoSEQ multiplex PCR; TCRdb's copy keeps in-frame clones and lacks some. The data show roughly 34,000 clones, around nine tenths seen once. Sample: peripheral blood. The receptors shown here come from a woman in her sixties or seventies with active COVID-19.

The CDR3 loop is CASSHGLAGGPGTDTQYF. The CDR3 DNA is TGTGCCAGCAGTCACGGACTAGCGGGGGGGCCTGGCACAGATACGCAGTATTTT. V gene TRBV6-6 combines with J gene TRBJ2-3; 15 positions agree with TRBD2. This CDR3 has 18 residues. V was clipped by 5 bases and J by 1 base; unmatched bases: 7. Germline-derived CDR1 and CDR2 are MNHNY and SVGAGI (reference sequence).

The V call is TRBV7-8, the J call TRBJ1-5; D call uncertain. V was cut by 1 base and J by 5 bases, with 15 bases left in between. CDR1 SGHVS and CDR2 FQNEAQ come from the germline V gene. The CDR3 has 16 amino acids. Here the CDR3 DNA reads TGTGCCAGCAGCTTAGGACGAATGAGGACTGATCAGCCCCAGCATTTT. Its translation is CASSLGRMRTDQPQHF. Filled out from reference TRBV7-8 and TRBJ1-5, the complete variable domain reads GAGVSQSPRYKVAKRGQDVALRCDPISGHVSLFWYQQALGQGPEFLTYFQNEAQLDKSGLPSDRFFAERPEGSVSTLKIQRTQQEDSAVYLCASSLGRMRTDQPQHFGDGTRLSIL.

V and J are TRBV4-2 and TRBJ2-7, with a weak D call TRBD1 (5 bases). The V gene lost 2 bases and the J gene lost 3 bases, with 14 bases spanning the gap. Germline V lookup: CDR1 LGHNA, CDR2 YNFKEQ. The CDR3 extends over 15 amino acids. CDR3 in amino acids: CASSQLMGQGYEQYF. In nucleotides, the CDR3 is TGTGCCAGCAGCCAATTAATGGGCCAGGGCTACGAGCAGTACTTC.

The V and J genes are TRBV28 and TRBJ1-2; 8 nucleotides match TRBD1. Germline V gene sequence: CDR1 MDHEN, CDR2 SYDVKM. The CDR3 has 14 amino acids. V shed 2 bases and J 2 bases; nucleotides not matched to a gene: 1. The CDR3 here is CASSLGDRNYGYTF. DNA of the CDR3: TGTGCCAGCAGTTTAGGGGACAGGAACTATGGCTACACCTTC.

This chain uses TRBV28 with TRBJ1-6; D is unclear. The CDR3 runs 16 residues. Germline V gene lookup returns CDR1 MDHEN and CDR2 SYDVKM. The germline V and J ends were trimmed by 6 bases and 0 bases, with 12 bases remaining between them. The DNA for the CDR3 is TGTGCCAGCAGAATCCGATCGAGCTCCTATAATTCACCCCTCCACTTT. Its translation: CASRIRSSSYNSPLHF. Using reference TRBV28 and TRBJ1-6 for the parts outside the CDR3, the full variable domain is DVKVTQSSRYLVKRTGEKVFLECVQDMDHENMFWYRQDPGLGLRLIYFSYDVKMKEKGDIPEGYSVSREKKERFSLILESASTNQTSMYLCASRIRSSSYNSPLHFGNGTRLTVT.

The chain has TRBV2 and TRBJ2-7, with TRBD1 matching over 8 bases. Germline V CDR1 and CDR2: SNHLY, FYNNEI. This CDR3 is built from 15 residues. After removal of 4 bases from V and 5 bases from J, the junction contained 10 bases not matched to a gene. The DNA of the CDR3 is TGTGCCAGCAGTGGGGCTGCAGGGGGCGGCGACGAGCAGTACTTC. Protein product: CASSGAAGGGDEQYF. The whole variable domain, filled in from reference TRBV2 and TRBJ2-7, reads EPEVTQTPSHQVTQMGQEVILRCVPISNHLYFYWYRQILGQKVEFLVSFYNNEISEKSEIFDDQFSVERPDGSNFTLKIRSTKLEDSAMYFCASSGAAGGGDEQYFGPGTRLTVT.

CDR3 sequence: CASSVGGHGELFF. The CDR3 DNA follows: TGTGCCAGCAGTGTAGGCGGGCACGGGGAGCTGTTTTTT. The chain uses TRBV2 and TRBJ2-2; possibly TRBD2 for D (5 bases). This CDR3 region has 13 residues. V shed 4 bases and J shed 7 bases, with 10 bases lying between them. Per germline, CDR1 SNHLY and CDR2 FYNNEI.

The chain employs TRBV10-3 and TRBJ2-7; 10 bases align to TRBD1. Per germline, CDR1 ENHRY and CDR2 SYGVKD. The CDR3 length is 14 residues. Losses at the gene ends were 3 bases for V and 5 bases for J; bases not matched to a gene: 4. CDR3 in DNA: TGTGCCATCAGTGACCGGGACAGGGGCCACGAGCAGTACTTC. The encoded protein is CAISDRDRGHEQYF.

The chain couples TRBV15 to TRBJ2-2, with TRBD1 identical over 10 bases. CDR1 and CDR2 (germline): LNHNV, YYDKDF (reference sequence). Trimming removed 5 bases from V and 0 bases from J; junction bases left unmatched: 9. The CDR3 sequence is 18 residues long. CDR3 nucleotide sequence: TGTGCCACCAGCCGGTGGGACAGGGGAGGGGCGAACACCGGGGAGCTGTTTTTT. Translated, it gives CATSRWDRGGANTGELFF.

This clone has just a few counts. CDR3: CASRVGAEAFF. CDR3 sequence (DNA): TGTGCCAGCAGAGTGGGAGCTGAAGCTTTCTTT. The chain couples TRBV6-6 to TRBJ1-1; the D is unclear. Trimming cost V 6 bases and J 6 bases, with 8 bases left between them. The CDR3 consists of 11 residues. Germline values: CDR1 MNHNY, CDR2 SVGAGI (reference sequence).

This clone was recorded once. The chain recombines TRBV7-6 with TRBJ2-1; TRBD2 might be the D (5 bases). The CDR3 has 16 amino acids. Germline CDR1 is SGHVS and CDR2 is FNYEAQ. The germline V and J ends were trimmed by 4 bases and 4 bases, with 17 bases remaining between them. The CDR3 reads CASSWGGRTQYNEQFF. The CDR3 DNA reads as TGTGCCAGCAGCTGGGGTGGGCGGACTCAGTACAATGAGCAGTTCTTC.

The chain joins TRBV6-1 to TRBJ2-3, with unresolved D. CDR1 is MNHNS and CDR2 is SASEGT in the germline V gene. This CDR3 has 11 residues. Trimming pared 3 bases from V and 8 bases from J, leaving 6 bases between. The chain's CDR3 is CASSEPGTQYF. CDR3 sequence (DNA): TGTGCCAGCAGTGAGCCGGGTACGCAGTATTTT.

The V call is TRBV11-2, the J call TRBJ1-1; D might be TRBD1 (6 bases). This CDR3 is 15 amino acids long. The V end lost 0 bases, the J end lost 4 bases, and 12 bases lay between the germline ends. CDR1 and CDR2 (germline): SGHAT, FQNNGV. The CDR3 coding sequence is TGTGCCAGCAGCTTAGATCAGTTCAGGGGCACTGAAGCTTTCTTT. This translates into CASSLDQFRGTEAFF.

The chain carries TRBV7-2 and TRBJ1-5; 7 bases are a match to TRBD1. CDR3 size: 14 residues. J was trimmed by 3 bases and V by 5 bases; bases with no gene match: 4. Germline-derived CDR1 and CDR2 are SGHTA and FQGNSA. The CDR3 loop reads CASSPGQFNQPQHF. The CDR3 DNA sequence: TGTGCCAGCAGCCCGGGACAGTTCAATCAGCCCCAGCATTTT.

The rearrangement uses TRBV28 and TRBJ2-3, with D possibly TRBD2 on 5 matching bases. Trimming took off 3 bases at V and 3 bases at J, with 19 bases between the two ends. CDR1 and CDR2 (germline): MDHEN, SYDVKM. This CDR3 is 17 amino acids long. CDR3 coding DNA: TGTGCCAGCAGTTTCTGGGGTCTGGAGGTCGAAACAGATACGCAGTATTTT. Protein: CASSFWGLEVETDTQYF.

The genes are TRBV28 and TRBJ1-5, with D possibly TRBD1 on 5 matching bases. Trimming left V 6 bases short and J 3 bases short, with 12 bases between. The CDR3 is 14 amino acids. Germline CDR1 reads MDHEN; CDR2 reads SYDVKM. The CDR3 loop is CASSDGHFNQPQHF. In nucleotides, the CDR3 is TGTGCCAGCAGCGACGGACACTTCAATCAGCCCCAGCATTTT.

The V call is TRBV7-9, the J call TRBJ2-3; D is perhaps TRBD2 (6 bases). The length of the CDR3 is 15 residues. Germline CDR1 and CDR2: SEHNR and FQNEAQ (reference sequence). Trimming cost V 3 bases and J 3 bases, with 13 bases left between them. CDR3: CASSFSGRGTDTQYF. The CDR3 nucleotides read TGTGCCAGCAGCTTTTCGGGACGGGGGACAGATACGCAGTATTTT.

The V gene is TRBV29-1, the J gene TRBJ2-7; 7 positions match TRBD1. Germline lookup yields CDR1 SQVTM and CDR2 ANQGSEA. With V trimmed by 5 bases and J by 0 bases, 16 bases remained unmatched. The CDR3 consists of 17 residues. CDR3 nucleotides: TGCAGCGTTTCCGGGACAGAGAACATAAAGAGCTCCTACGAGCAGTACTTC. This gives the protein CSVSGTENIKSSYEQYF.

CDR3: CASSVFQEDTGELFF. The CDR3 DNA sequence: TGTGCCAGCAGTGTGTTCCAGGAGGACACCGGGGAGCTGTTTTTT. V and J are TRBV2 and TRBJ2-2, with TRBD2 as a possible D gene (5 bases). Looked up from germline, CDR1 is SNHLY and CDR2 is FYNNEI. V shed 4 bases and J shed 3 bases, with 12 bases lying between them. The CDR3 extends over 15 amino acids.

The sample holds a few counts of this clone. The chain combines TRBV6-1 with TRBJ2-2; D is undetermined. Trimming removed 6 bases from V and 4 bases from J, with 6 bases in between. CDR3 length: 12 residues. Germline CDR1 reads MNHNS; CDR2 reads SASEGT. CDR3 in DNA: TGTGCCAGCAGGAGTGGCACCGGGGAGCTGTTTTTT. Protein sequence: CASRSGTGELFF.

The chain is built from TRBV6-2 or TRBV6-3 and TRBJ1-2; tentatively, D is TRBD1 (6 bases). CDR3 length: 16 amino acids. Germline V CDR1 and CDR2: MNHEY, SVGEGT. Trimming shortened V by 0 bases and J by 4 bases, and 15 bases separated the two germline ends. CDR3 region: CASSYSSSGDSYGYTF. The CDR3 region has the DNA TGTGCCAGCAGTTACTCGAGTTCAGGGGATTCCTATGGCTACACCTTC.

This chain's CDR3 is CAISEPPGQVHF. In DNA form, the CDR3 reads TGTGCCATCAGTGAGCCGCCGGGACAGGTCCACTTT. V usage is TRBV10-3 and J usage is TRBJ1-6, with 8 bases fitting TRBD1. Unmatched junction bases numbered 5, after V lost 2 bases and J lost 17 bases. The CDR3 is 12 residues long. In germline, CDR1 is ENHRY, CDR2 SYGVKD.

This chain uses TRBV4-2 with TRBJ1-3, with D unclear. The germline CDR1 and CDR2 sequences are LGHNA and YNFKEQ. The CDR3 sequence is 15 residues long. The ends were cut back, 1 base at V and 3 bases at J, with 10 bases in the middle. The CDR3 spells CASSQGPTGGNTIYF. CDR3 nucleotides: TGTGCCAGCAGCCAAGGCCCCACGGGTGGAAACACCATATATTTT.

The CDR3 spells CASSERTGGYGYTF. The CDR3 DNA sequence: TGTGCCAGCAGTGAAAGGACAGGAGGTTATGGCTACACCTTC. J is TRBJ1-2 and V is TRBV2, with TRBD1 matching 7 bases. This CDR3 has 14 amino acids. CDR1 SNHLY and CDR2 FYNNEI come from the germline V gene. V lost 2 bases to trimming and J lost 5 bases; unmatched junction nucleotides: 5.

The rearrangement links TRBV7-2 to TRBJ2-1, with 7 bases identical to TRBD1. The length of the CDR3 is 15 residues. V was clipped by 1 base and J by 2 bases; unmatched bases: 2. Germline assignment: CDR1 SGHTA and CDR2 FQGNSA. The CDR3 sequence: CASSLGQGAYNEQFF. CDR3 DNA: TGTGCCAGCAGCTTAGGGCAGGGGGCCTACAATGAGCAGTTCTTC. The whole variable domain, filled in from reference TRBV7-2 and TRBJ2-1, reads GAGVSQSPSNKVTEKGKDVELRCDPISGHTALYWYRQSLGQGLEFLIYFQGNSAPDKSGLPSDRFSAERTGGSVSTLTIQRTQQEDSAVYLCASSLGQGAYNEQFFGPGTRLTVL.